A selection of T cell receptor beta chains follows, all from one sample in a study of beta chain features in type 1 diabetes. Assay used: immunoSEQ multiplex PCR; TCRdb lists only in-frame clones, some missing. The sample consists of about 140,000 clones, 6.9% of them appearing once. The sequenced material came from central memory CD4+ T cells from blood. The receptor set was obtained from a woman in her 30s in good health. CDR3s include the opening cysteine and the closing phenylalanine or tryptophan. Fields, in order: J gene, V gene, clone size, D gene, CDR3 protein, CDR3 DNA. The D gene is left open where the match is weak. Clone size is not always given. Where it is, it says once, few, many or a class for expanded clones.

TRBJ1-1,TRBV25-1,few,TRBD1,CASSEGTARGTEAFF,TGTGCCAGCAGTGAAGGGACAGCTCGGGGCACTGAAGCTTTCTTT
TRBJ1-2,TRBV7-3,few,.,CASSPTGSSYGYTF,TGTGCCAGCAGCCCTACAGGGAGTTCCTATGGCTACACCTTC
TRBJ2-3,TRBV18,many,.,CASSTGQSTDTQYF,TGTGCCAGCTCAACCGGACAGAGCACAGATACGCAGTATTTT
TRBJ2-3,TRBV7-2,few,.,CASSLGGELDTQYF,TGTGCCAGCAGCTTAGGGGGAGAACTAGATACGCAGTATTTT
TRBJ1-5,TRBV18,few,.,CASSPSNRQSNQPQHF,TGTGCCAGCTCACCATCAAACAGACAAAGCAATCAGCCCCAGCATTTT
TRBJ2-7,TRBV4-3,many,.,CASSQDPAGGYEQYF,TGCGCCAGCAGCCAAGATCCGGCGGGTGGCTACGAGCAGTACTTC
TRBJ2-3,TRBV5-6,.,TRBD1,CASSLAGTGSDTQYF,TGTGCCAGCAGCTTGGCTGGGACAGGGTCAGATACGCAGTATTTT
TRBJ2-1,TRBV28,few,.,CASSPPEYNEQFF,TGTGCCAGCAGTCCCCCTGAGTACAATGAGCAGTTCTTC
TRBJ2-1,TRBV28,few,.,CASTTPRGAGDEQFF,TGTGCCAGCACCACTCCTAGGGGGGCGGGGGATGAGCAGTTCTTC
TRBJ2-4,TRBV5-4,.,TRBD2,CASSSQVSGTKNIQYF,TGTGCCAGCAGCTCACAGGTCAGCGGGACCAAAAACATTCAGTACTTC
TRBJ2-7,TRBV18,few,TRBD1,CASGTGGHYEQYF,TGTGCCAGCGGTACAGGGGGGCACTACGAGCAGTACTTC
TRBJ2-3,TRBV14,few,TRBD2,CASSRAGVGDTQYF,TGTGCCAGCAGCCGAGCGGGAGTCGGGGATACGCAGTATTTT
TRBJ1-1,TRBV18,.,.,CASSTDGNTEAFF,TGTGCCAGCTCAACAGACGGGAACACTGAAGCTTTCTTT
TRBJ2-1,TRBV28,.,.,CASSFASFYNEQFF,TGTGCCAGCAGTTTTGCGTCTTTTTACAATGAGCAGTTCTTC
TRBJ2-1,TRBV5-4,.,TRBD2,CASSRGLAGEVYNEQFF,TGTGCCAGCAGCAGGGGACTAGCGGGAGAGGTTTACAATGAGCAGTTCTTC
TRBJ2-5,TRBV4-2,few,TRBD2,CASSQAERESETQYF,TGTGCCAGCAGCCAAGCAGAGCGGGAGTCGGAGACCCAGTACTTC
TRBJ1-2,TRBV7-2,.,TRBD1,CASSFRNRGVYGYTF,TGTGCCAGCAGCTTCAGAAACAGGGGAGTTTATGGCTACACCTTC
TRBJ2-4,TRBV25-1,few,TRBD1,CASRGQLKNIQYF,TGTGCCAGCCGGGGACAGTTAAAAAACATTCAGTACTTC
TRBJ2-5,TRBV18,few,.,CASSPLDRSGETQYF,TGTGCCAGCTCACCACTGGACAGATCAGGGGAGACCCAGTACTTC
TRBJ2-7,TRBV25-1,many,.,CASSLTKAGFYEQYF,TGTGCCAGCAGCCTCACTAAGGCCGGGTTCTACGAGCAGTACTTC
TRBJ2-7,TRBV5-4,.,.,CASSLAPQYTYEQYF,TGTGCCAGCAGCTTGGCCCCACAGTATACCTACGAGCAGTACTTC
TRBJ2-7,TRBV5-4,few,TRBD2,CASSRGTSGHNEQYF,TGTGCCAGCAGCCGCGGGACTAGCGGTCATAACGAGCAGTACTTC
TRBJ2-5,TRBV2,.,.,CASSPIVRGETQYF,TGTGCCAGCAGCCCGATAGTCAGGGGAGAGACCCAGTACTTC
TRBJ2-7,TRBV28,.,.,CASSPPETSVYEQYF,TGTGCCAGCAGTCCGCCCGAGACATCCGTCTACGAGCAGTACTTC
TRBJ2-1,TRBV4-3,few,.,CASSQEPRVYNEQFF,TGCGCCAGCAGCCAAGAGCCCAGGGTATACAATGAGCAGTTCTTC
TRBJ2-7,TRBV5-4,.,TRBD2,CASSPTTGTSYEQYF,TGTGCCAGCAGCCCAACGACTGGGACTAGCTACGAGCAGTACTTC
TRBJ2-2,TRBV25-1,few,TRBD1,CARLIGTDTGELFF,TGTGCCAGGTTAATCGGGACAGACACCGGGGAGCTGTTTTTT
TRBJ1-1,TRBV28,few,TRBD1,CASSWTGSRTEAFF,TGTGCCAGCAGTTGGACAGGGAGTCGCACTGAAGCTTTCTTT
TRBJ2-1,TRBV7-2,few,TRBD2,CASSLEIGGSNEQFF,TGTGCCAGCAGCTTAGAGATCGGGGGGTCCAATGAGCAGTTCTTC
TRBJ2-4,TRBV27,.,.,CASSISGWDIQYF,TGTGCCAGCAGCATCTCAGGGTGGGACATTCAGTACTTC
TRBJ1-5,TRBV18,few,TRBD1,CASSSGGGNQPQHF,TGTGCCAGCTCATCAGGGGGTGGCAATCAGCCCCAGCATTTT
TRBJ2-1,TRBV7-2,.,TRBD2,CASSGTSVHNEQFF,TGTGCCAGCAGCGGTACTAGCGTTCACAATGAGCAGTTCTTC
TRBJ2-6,TRBV19,many,TRBD1,CASSIGTGDTGANVLTF,TGTGCCAGTAGTATCGGGACAGGGGATACTGGGGCCAACGTCCTGACTTTC
TRBJ2-7,TRBV30,many,.,CAWRREYEQYF,TGTGCCTGGAGAAGGGAGTACGAGCAGTACTTC
TRBJ2-3,TRBV11-2,.,.,CASSIQGTDTQYF,TGTGCCAGCAGCATCCAGGGCACAGATACGCAGTATTTT
TRBJ1-2,TRBV27,many,.,CAVRAAGEGLYGYTF,TGTGCCGTCCGAGCTGCGGGGGAGGGGCTCTATGGCTACACCTTC
TRBJ2-7,TRBV19,many,TRBD1,CASSAGDRADEQYF,TGTGCCAGTAGTGCGGGGGACAGGGCGGACGAGCAGTACTTC
TRBJ2-5,TRBV10-2,.,TRBD1,CASSETGEETQYF,TGCGCCAGCAGTGAGACAGGGGAAGAGACCCAGTACTTC
TRBJ2-1,TRBV25-1,.,TRBD2,CASSVAGETVEQFF,TGTGCCAGCAGTGTGGCGGGAGAGACTGTTGAGCAGTTCTTC
TRBJ1-4,TRBV4-1,many,.,CASSQDVGQTTNEKLFF,TGCGCCAGCAGCCAAGATGTCGGACAGACGACTAATGAAAAACTGTTTTTT
TRBJ1-2,TRBV6-1,.,.,CASSEVGSEREYGYTF,TGTGCCAGCAGTGAAGTCGGGTCGGAGAGAGAGTATGGCTACACCTTC
TRBJ2-3,TRBV29-1,many,.,CSVWTGTDTQYF,TGCAGCGTTTGGACAGGCACAGATACGCAGTATTTT
TRBJ1-1,TRBV6-1,few,.,CASRNRVRTEAFF,TGTGCCAGCAGGAACAGGGTGCGGACTGAAGCTTTCTTT
TRBJ2-3,TRBV5-1,.,.,CASTAAVSTDTQYF,TGCGCCAGCACGGCGGCGGTGAGCACAGATACGCAGTATTTT
TRBJ1-5,TRBV4-2,.,.,CASSPSPTRQPQHF,TGTGCCAGCAGCCCCTCTCCCACGAGGCAGCCCCAGCATTTT
TRBJ2-5,TRBV5-1,few,TRBD1,CASSITGVEETQYF,TGCGCCAGCAGCATCACAGGGGTTGAGGAGACCCAGTACTTC
TRBJ1-1,TRBV4-1,few,.,CASSHLDRVNTEAFF,TGCGCCAGCAGCCACTTGGACAGAGTGAACACTGAAGCTTTCTTT
TRBJ1-2,TRBV16,.,.,CASSQNRDGYTF,TGTGCCAGCAGCCAAAACAGGGACGGCTACACCTTC